These 15 T cell receptor beta chains were sequenced from one sample in a study of immune characterization of retroperitoneal liposarcoma. TCRdb processed the PCR reads anew with MiXCR; each CDR3 protein has one entry. The repertoire holds roughly 2,500 distinct CDR3 sequences, with 20% to 25% as singletons. Sequencing was done on a sample of tumor tissue. The receptors were gathered from a male donor with retroperitoneal liposarcoma.

In its sample, this clonotype was seen many times. This clone may be a read error of a much larger clone one base away. V usage is TRBV7-2 and J usage is TRBJ2-1; 8 bases align to TRBD2. CDR3 length: 15 residues. CDR1 and CDR2 (germline): SGHTA, FQGNSA. The trim removed 5 bases at V and 10 bases at J, leaving 13 bases unmatched. Here the CDR3 reads CASSPLRGGSYEQFF. CDR3 in DNA: TGTGCCAGCAGCCCCCTACGGGGGGGATCCTACGAGCAGTTCTTC.

This clonotype is deemed large. V usage is TRBV6-1 and J usage is TRBJ2-1; 11 bases fit TRBD2. In germline, CDR1 is MNHNS, CDR2 SASEGT. This CDR3 is 14 amino acids long. V lost 6 bases to trimming and J lost 8 bases; unmatched junction nucleotides: 6. The CDR3 sequence is CASSVSGRGDEQFF. The CDR3 DNA reads as TGTGCCAGCAGCGTTAGCGGGAGGGGCGATGAGCAGTTCTTC.

This clonotype was detected only a few times. The CDR3 loop reads CASSFADTQYF. The CDR3 bases are TGTGCCAGCAGTTTCGCCGATACGCAGTATTTT. The V call is TRBV6-6, the J call TRBJ2-3; D remains ambiguous. Trimming removed 4 bases at V and 6 bases at J, with 5 bases between. CDR3 length: 11 amino acids. CDR1 is MNHNY, CDR2 SVGAGI, per germline (reference sequence).

Sample share makes this clonotype medium-sized. The genes are TRBV11-3 and TRBJ2-1; perhaps TRBD1 as D (6 bases). CDR3 size: 15 residues. Germline V gene sequence: CDR1 SGHNT, CDR2 YENEEA. Trimming shortened V by 2 bases and J by 3 bases, and 11 bases separated the two germline ends. CDR3 coding DNA: TGTGCCAGCAGCTTAAAGGGGGACCTCTACAATGAGCAGTTCTTC. Its translation: CASSLKGDLYNEQFF. The variable domain in full, completed from reference TRBV11-3 and TRBJ2-1, reads EAGVVQSPRYKIIEKKQPVAFWCNPISGHNTLYWYLQNLGQGPELLIRYENEEAVDDSQLPKDRFSAERLKGVDSTLKIQPAELGDSAVYLCASSLKGDLYNEQFFGPGTRLTVL.

This clonotype was detected once. The CDR3 region has the DNA TGTGCCAGCAGTTACTCGACAGGGGGTAAAGATACGCAGTATTTT. Translated, it gives CASSYSTGGKDTQYF. This chain connects TRBV6-6 to TRBJ2-3, with TRBD1 matching 9 bases. CDR3 length: 15 amino acids. The junction had 3 bases not matched to a gene; V was cut back by 0 bases and J by 5 bases. Germline lookup yields CDR1 MNHNY and CDR2 SVGAGI (reference sequence).

This clonotype is classed as medium-sized. The chain joins TRBV6-1 to TRBJ2-3; possible D gene TRBD2, 7 bases. The J call may be incorrect, as the DNA end agrees better with TRBJ2-7. Germline V gives CDR1 MNHNS, CDR2 SASEGT. The CDR3 runs to 15 residues. Written as DNA, the CDR3 is TGTGCCAGCAGCTCCCCGGGGGGCAGCTACAATGAGCAGTACTTC. This sequence encodes CASSSPGGSYNEQYF.

J is TRBJ2-3 and V is TRBV12-3 or TRBV12-4; either TRBD1 or TRBD2 may fit D (5 bases each). V lost 5 bases and J 12 bases, leaving 18 bases between the germline ends. This CDR3 spans 13 amino acids. The chain's CDR3 is CASSNSGTLHQYF. The CDR3, as DNA: TGTGCCAGCAGTAATTCAGGGACCCTACATCAGTATTTT.

This clonotype was seen a handful of times. CDR3 bases: TGTGCCTCCTCGGTCCTGTCTGGTGAGCAGTTCTTC. Translated: CASSVLSGEQFF. The chain has TRBV6-1 and TRBJ2-1; D not certain. The length of the CDR3 is 12 residues. V lost 11 bases to trimming and J lost 9 bases, with 17 bases between them. Germline V gene lookup returns CDR1 MNHNS and CDR2 SASEGT.

In this sample, this clonotype is medium-sized. The genes are TRBV6-1 and TRBJ2-1; D possibly corresponds to TRBD2 (5 bases). Germline V gene lookup returns CDR1 MNHNS and CDR2 SASEGT. The CDR3 totals 13 residues. Trimming stripped 7 bases from V and 10 bases from J, with 17 bases between. CDR3 DNA: TGTGCCAGCAAAAGCGCCTCTAAGCGGGAGCAGTTCTTC. Its translation is CASKSASKREQFF.

By share, this clonotype counts as medium-sized. This chain connects TRBV27 to TRBJ2-1; 7 positions agree with TRBD2. The assigned J gene may be wrong: the sequence end matches TRBJ2-7 better. Germline V gives CDR1 MNHEY, CDR2 SMNVEV (reference sequence). The CDR3 is made up of 14 amino acids. CDR3 sequence: CASLEKAGAYEQYF. The CDR3, as DNA: TGTGCCAGCCTTGAAAAGGCGGGGGCCTACGAGCAGTACTTC.

This clonotype came up a few times. A junction end diverges from the germline sequence, so it may reflect a read error. V is TRBV12-3 or TRBV12-4 and J is TRBJ2-1, with D unresolved. This CDR3 is built from 18 residues. The chain's CDR3 is CASSLGWPGTLPLYEQFF. The CDR3 region has the DNA TGTGCCAGCAGTTTAGGATGGCCGGGTACACTCCCCCTCTACGAGCAGTTCTTT.

This clonotype is deemed large (0.1 to 1%). The V and J genes are TRBV6-1 and TRBJ2-1; 13 bases agree with TRBD2. The germline CDR1 and CDR2 sequences are MNHNS and SASEGT. V gave up 3 bases and J gave up 0 bases; unmatched junction bases: 8. The CDR3 is 19 residues long. CDR3 sequence reads: CASSDPGLAGTYSYNEQFF. The CDR3 DNA is TGTGCCAGCAGTGACCCGGGACTAGCGGGGACTTACTCCTACAATGAGCAGTTCTTC.

Ten or more counts support this clonotype. The chain is built from TRBV10-2 and TRBJ1-1; D uncertain. The germline CDR1 and CDR2 sequences are WSHSY and SAAADI. Trimming shortened V by 6 bases and J by 4 bases, and 12 bases separated the two germline ends. The CDR3 is 13 amino acids. CDR3 in DNA: TGCGCCAGCAGCGTGGGGTATGGCACTGAAGCTTTCTTT. As protein: CASSVGYGTEAFF.

This clonotype is medium-sized within its sample. CDR3 residues: CAIRASTDNEQYF. In nucleotides, the CDR3 is TGTGCCATCCGAGCGTCCACGGACAATGAGCAGTACTTC. The rearrangement joins TRBV10-3 to TRBJ2-3; D might be TRBD1 (5 bases). Judging by the DNA end, TRBJ2-7 fits better; the J call may be wrong. The CDR3 runs 13 residues. CDR1 is ENHRY and CDR2 is SYGVKD in the germline V gene.

This clonotype turned up a few times. The rearrangement joins TRBV6-1 to TRBJ2-5; a possible D gene is TRBD1 (6 bases). Germline V lookup: CDR1 MNHNS, CDR2 SASEGT. V lost 5 bases to trimming and J lost 1 base, with 17 bases between them. The CDR3 is 16 residues long. The CDR3 nucleotides are TGTGCCAGCAGTAGTCAACAGGGTGAGGTCCAAGAGACCCAGTACTTC. As protein: CASSSQQGEVQETQYF.